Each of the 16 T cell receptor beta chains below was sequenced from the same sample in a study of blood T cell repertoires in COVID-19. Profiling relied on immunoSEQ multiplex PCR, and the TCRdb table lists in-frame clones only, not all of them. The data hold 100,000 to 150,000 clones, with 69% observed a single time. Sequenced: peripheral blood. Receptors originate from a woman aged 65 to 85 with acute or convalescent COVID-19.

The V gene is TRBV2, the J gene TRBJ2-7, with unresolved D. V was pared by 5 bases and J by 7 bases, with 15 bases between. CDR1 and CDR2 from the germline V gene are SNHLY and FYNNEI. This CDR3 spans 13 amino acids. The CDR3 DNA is TGTGCCAGCAGTCGAGAGAAGCGATCGGAGCAGTACTTC. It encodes CASSREKRSEQYF.

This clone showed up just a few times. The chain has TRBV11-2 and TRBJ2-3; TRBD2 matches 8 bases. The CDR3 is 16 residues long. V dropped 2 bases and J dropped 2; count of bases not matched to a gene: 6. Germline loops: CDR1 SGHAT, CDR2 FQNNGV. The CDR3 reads CASSLSPSGLTDTQYF. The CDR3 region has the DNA TGTGCCAGCAGCTTATCGCCTAGCGGGCTCACAGATACGCAGTATTTT.

The CDR3 sequence: CASSGSGGANQPQHF. In nucleotides, the CDR3 is TGTGCCAGCAGCGGATCGGGAGGGGCTAATCAGCCCCAGCATTTT. This chain uses TRBV9 with TRBJ1-5; D might be TRBD1 (5 bases). Germline values: CDR1 SGDLS, CDR2 YYNGEE. This CDR3 contains 15 residues. Trimming left V 3 bases short and J 4 bases short, with 14 bases between.

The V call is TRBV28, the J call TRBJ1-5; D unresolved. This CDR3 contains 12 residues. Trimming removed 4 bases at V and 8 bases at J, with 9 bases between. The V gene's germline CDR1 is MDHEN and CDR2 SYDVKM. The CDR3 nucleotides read TGTGCCAGCAGTTCCCAAAAAAAGCCCCAGCATTTT. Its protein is CASSSQKKPQHF.

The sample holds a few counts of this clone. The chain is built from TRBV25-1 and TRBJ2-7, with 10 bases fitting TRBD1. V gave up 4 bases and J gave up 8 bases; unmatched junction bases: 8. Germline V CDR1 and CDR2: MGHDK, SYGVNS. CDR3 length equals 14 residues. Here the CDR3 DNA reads TGTGCCAGCAGTGCCGGGACAGGGGTTATTCAGCAGTACTTC. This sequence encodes CASSAGTGVIQQYF.

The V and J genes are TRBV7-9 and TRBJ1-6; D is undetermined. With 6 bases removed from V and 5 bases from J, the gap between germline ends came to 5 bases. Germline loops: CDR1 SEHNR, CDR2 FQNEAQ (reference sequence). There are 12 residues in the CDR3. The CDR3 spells CASRSDNSPLHF. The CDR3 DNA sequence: TGTGCCAGCAGGAGTGATAATTCACCCCTCCACTTT.

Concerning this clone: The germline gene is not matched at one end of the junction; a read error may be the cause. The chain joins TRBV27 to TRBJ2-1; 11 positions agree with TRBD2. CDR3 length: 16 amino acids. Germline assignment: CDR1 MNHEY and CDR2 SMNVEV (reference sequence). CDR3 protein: CASSTSSGRTYIEQFF. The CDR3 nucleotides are TGTGCCAGCAGTACTTCTAGCGGGAGGACGTACATTGAGCAGTTCTTC.

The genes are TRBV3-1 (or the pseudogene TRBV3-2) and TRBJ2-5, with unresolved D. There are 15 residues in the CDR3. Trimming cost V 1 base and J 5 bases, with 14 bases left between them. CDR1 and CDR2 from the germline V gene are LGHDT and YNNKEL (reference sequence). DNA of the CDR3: TGTGCCAGCAGCCAAGTATCTTCGGGTTGGGAGACCCAGTACTTC. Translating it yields CASSQVSSGWETQYF.

The CDR3 protein is CASSDVGRETQYF. The CDR3 bases are TGTGCCAGCAGTGACGTGGGGAGGGAGACCCAGTACTTC. The chain uses TRBV6-1 and TRBJ2-5; perhaps TRBD2 as D (6 bases). V was shortened by 3 bases and J by 5 bases, with 10 bases between the two germline ends. The CDR3 totals 13 residues. Germline V gene sequence: CDR1 MNHNS, CDR2 SASEGT.

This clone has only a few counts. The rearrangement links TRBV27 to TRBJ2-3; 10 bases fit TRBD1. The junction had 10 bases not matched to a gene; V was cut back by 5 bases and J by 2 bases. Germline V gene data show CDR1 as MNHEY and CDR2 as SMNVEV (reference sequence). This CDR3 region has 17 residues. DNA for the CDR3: TGTGCCAGCAGTACCCAGGGACAGGGGAAGAACACAGATACGCAGTATTTT. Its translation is CASSTQGQGKNTDTQYF.

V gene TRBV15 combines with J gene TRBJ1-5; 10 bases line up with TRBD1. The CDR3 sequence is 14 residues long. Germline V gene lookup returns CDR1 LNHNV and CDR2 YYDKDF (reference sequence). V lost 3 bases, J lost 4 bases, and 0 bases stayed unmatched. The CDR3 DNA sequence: TGTGCCACCAGCAGGGACAGGGGGAATCAGCCCCAGCATTTT. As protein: CATSRDRGNQPQHF. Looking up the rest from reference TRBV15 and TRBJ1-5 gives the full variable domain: DAMVIQNPRYQVTQFGKPVTLSCSQTLNHNVMYWYQQKSSQAPKLLFHYYDKDFNNEADTPDNFQSRRPNTSFCFLDIRSPGLGDTAMYLCATSRDRGNQPQHFGDGTRLSIL.

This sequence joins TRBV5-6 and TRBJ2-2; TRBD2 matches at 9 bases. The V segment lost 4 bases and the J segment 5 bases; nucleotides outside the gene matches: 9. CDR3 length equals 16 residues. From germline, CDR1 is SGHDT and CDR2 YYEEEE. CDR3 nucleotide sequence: TGTGCCAGCAGCAGAGGTAGCGGGAGCAGAACCGGGGAGCTGTTTTTT. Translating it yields CASSRGSGSRTGELFF.

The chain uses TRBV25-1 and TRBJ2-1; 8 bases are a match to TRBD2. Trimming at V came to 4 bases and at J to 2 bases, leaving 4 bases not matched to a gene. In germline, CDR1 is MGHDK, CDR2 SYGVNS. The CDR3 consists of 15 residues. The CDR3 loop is CASSASGLAYNEQFF. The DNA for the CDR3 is TGTGCCAGCAGTGCCTCGGGACTAGCCTACAATGAGCAGTTCTTC.

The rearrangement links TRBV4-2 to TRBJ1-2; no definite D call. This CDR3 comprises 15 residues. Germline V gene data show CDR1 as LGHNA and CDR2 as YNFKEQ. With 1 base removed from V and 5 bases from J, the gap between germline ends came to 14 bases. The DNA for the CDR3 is TGTGCCAGCAGCCAAGTGGTATCATCGGGATATGGCTACACCTTC. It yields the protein CASSQVVSSGYGYTF.

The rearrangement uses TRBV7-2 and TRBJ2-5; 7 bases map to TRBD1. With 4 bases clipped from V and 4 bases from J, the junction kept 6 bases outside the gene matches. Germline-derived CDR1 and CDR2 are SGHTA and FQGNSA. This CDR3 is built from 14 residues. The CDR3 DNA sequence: TGTGCCAGCAGCTCCGACAGGGCCCGAGAGACCCAGTACTTC. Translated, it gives CASSSDRARETQYF.

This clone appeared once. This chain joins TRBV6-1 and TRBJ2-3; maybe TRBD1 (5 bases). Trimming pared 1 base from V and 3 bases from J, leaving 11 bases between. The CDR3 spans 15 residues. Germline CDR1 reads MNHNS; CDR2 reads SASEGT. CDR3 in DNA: TGTGCCAGCAGTGAAGGACAGAGCAAGACAGATACGCAGTATTTT. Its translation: CASSEGQSKTDTQYF.